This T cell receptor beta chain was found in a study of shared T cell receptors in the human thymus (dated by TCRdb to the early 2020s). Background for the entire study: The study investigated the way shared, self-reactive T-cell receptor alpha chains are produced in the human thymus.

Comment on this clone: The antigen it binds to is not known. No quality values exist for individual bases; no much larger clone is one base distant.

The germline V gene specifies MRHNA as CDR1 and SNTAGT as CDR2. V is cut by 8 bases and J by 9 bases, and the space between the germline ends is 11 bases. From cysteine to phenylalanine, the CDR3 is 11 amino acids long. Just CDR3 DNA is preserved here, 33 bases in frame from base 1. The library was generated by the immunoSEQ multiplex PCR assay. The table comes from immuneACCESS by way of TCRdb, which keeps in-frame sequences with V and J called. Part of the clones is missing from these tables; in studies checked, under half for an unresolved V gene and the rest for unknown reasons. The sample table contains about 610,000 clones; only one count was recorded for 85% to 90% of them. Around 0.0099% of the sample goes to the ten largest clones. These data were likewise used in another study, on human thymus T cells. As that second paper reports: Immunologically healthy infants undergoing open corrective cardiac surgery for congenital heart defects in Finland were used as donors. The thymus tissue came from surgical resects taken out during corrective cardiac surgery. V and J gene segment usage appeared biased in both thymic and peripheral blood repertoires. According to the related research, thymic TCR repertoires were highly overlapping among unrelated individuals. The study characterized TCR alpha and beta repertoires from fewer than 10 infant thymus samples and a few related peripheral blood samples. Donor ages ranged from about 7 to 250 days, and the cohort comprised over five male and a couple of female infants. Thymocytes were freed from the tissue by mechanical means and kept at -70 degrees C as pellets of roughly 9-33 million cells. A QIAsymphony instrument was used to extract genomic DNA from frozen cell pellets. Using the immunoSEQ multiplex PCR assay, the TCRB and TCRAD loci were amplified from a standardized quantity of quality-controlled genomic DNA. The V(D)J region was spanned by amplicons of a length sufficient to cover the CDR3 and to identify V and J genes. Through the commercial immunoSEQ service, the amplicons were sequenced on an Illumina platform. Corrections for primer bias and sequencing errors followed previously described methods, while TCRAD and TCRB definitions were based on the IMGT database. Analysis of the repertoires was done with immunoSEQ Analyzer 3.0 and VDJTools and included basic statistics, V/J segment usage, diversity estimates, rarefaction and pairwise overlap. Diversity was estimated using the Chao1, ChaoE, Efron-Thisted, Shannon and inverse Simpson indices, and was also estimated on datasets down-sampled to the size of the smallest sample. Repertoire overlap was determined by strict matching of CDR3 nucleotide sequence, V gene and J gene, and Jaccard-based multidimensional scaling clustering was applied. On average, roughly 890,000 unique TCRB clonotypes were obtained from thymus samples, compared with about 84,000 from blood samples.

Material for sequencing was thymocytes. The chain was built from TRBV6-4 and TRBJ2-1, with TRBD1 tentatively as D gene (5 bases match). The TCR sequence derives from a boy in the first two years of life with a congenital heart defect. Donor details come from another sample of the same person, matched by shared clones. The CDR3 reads CASGPRGEQFF. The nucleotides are TGTGCCAGCGGCCCAAGGGGTGAGCAGTTCTTC.